These 2 T cell receptor beta chains share one sample of origin, sequenced in a study of T cell responses to AZD1222 COVID-19 vaccine. Method: immunoSEQ multiplex PCR; TCRdb's copy keeps in-frame clones and lacks some. The table shows more than 75,000 clones, with 90% occurring only once. The specimen was peripheral blood, collected 28 days after the second AZD1222 dose. The receptors derive from an adult who received the AZD1222 COVID-19 vaccine.

The gene calls are TRBV19 and TRBJ1-2; D is ambiguous. CDR3 size: 13 residues. Trimming took 4 bases from V and 0 from J, leaving 6 bases between them. The germline CDR1 and CDR2 sequences are LNHDA and SQIVND (reference sequence). The CDR3 region is CASSTDSNYGYTF. Written as DNA, the CDR3 is TGTGCCAGTAGTACAGACTCTAACTATGGCTACACCTTC.

This rearrangement joins TRBV6-5 to TRBJ1-1, with a weak D call TRBD1 (6 bases). V was pared by 0 bases and J by 7 bases, with 12 bases between. The germline gives CDR1 MNHEY, CDR2 SVGAGI. The CDR3 length is 14 residues. DNA of the CDR3: TGTGCCAGCAGTTACTCCCGGACAGCGTTTGAAGCTTTCTTT. Amino acids: CASSYSRTAFEAFF.